One and the same sample provided the 29 T cell receptor beta chains below, sequenced in a study of shared clonotypes between healthy human individuals (dated by TCRdb to 2018 to 2020). Library preparation employed the immunoSEQ multiplex PCR assay. TCRdb took this table from immuneACCESS and kept in-frame rearrangements with V and J called. Such tables lack part of the clones; where checked against another copy, unresolved V genes explain under half of the gap, and the rest is unexplained. The sample records some 2,100,000 clones, about 94% of which are singletons. The ten top clones hold around 0.13% of the sample. The specimen was naive CD4+ T cells sorted from blood. The label giving this sample's cell subset or site can be read as: CD45RA+ positively selected. The receptors come from a man younger than 35 in good health.

The CDR3 coding sequence is TGCGCCAGCAGCTCTATACACCGGGGCACTGAAGCTTTCTTT. This translates into CASSSIHRGTEAFF. This rearrangement joins TRBV5-1 to TRBJ1-1, with D unresolved. V was shortened by 3 bases and J by 4 bases, with 13 bases between the two germline ends. The CDR3 extends over 14 amino acids. Germline CDR1 reads SGHRS; CDR2 reads YFSETQ.

The V and J genes are TRBV5-4 and TRBJ2-3; 7 bases fit TRBD1. Germline loops: CDR1 SGHNT, CDR2 YYREEE (reference sequence). This CDR3 comprises 14 residues. The junction had 5 bases not matched to a gene; V was cut back by 4 bases and J by 3 bases. CDR3 DNA sequence: TGTGCCAGCAGCCCACAGGGGAGAACAGATACGCAGTATTTT. Amino acid sequence: CASSPQGRTDTQYF.

Only one count was recorded for this clone. This chain links TRBV2 with TRBJ2-1, with D perhaps TRBD1 (5 bases). The V gene lost 7 bases and the J gene lost 6 bases, with 13 bases spanning the gap. Germline loops: CDR1 SNHLY, CDR2 FYNNEI. The CDR3 spans 13 residues. The CDR3, as DNA: TGTGCCAGCATTCCTGACAGCAGCAATGAGCAGTTCTTC. It codes for CASIPDSSNEQFF.

The chain couples TRBV25-1 to TRBJ1-1; D unclear. CDR1 and CDR2 from the germline V gene are MGHDK and SYGVNS. V dropped 7 bases and J dropped 0 bases, with 12 bases sitting between them. The CDR3 runs 14 residues. The CDR3 DNA reads as TGTGCCAGCAAGGACGGTCCTATGAACACTGAAGCTTTCTTT. This codes for CASKDGPMNTEAFF. Supplemented by reference TRBV25-1 and TRBJ1-1, the full variable domain reads EADIYQTPRYLVIGTGKKITLECSQTMGHDKMYWYQQDPGMELHLIHYSYGVNSTEKGDLSSESTVSRIRTEHFPLTLESARPSHTSQYLCASKDGPMNTEAFFGQGTRLTVV.

The genes are TRBV7-6 and TRBJ1-4, with D tentatively TRBD1 (6 bases). Germline CDR1 SGHVS, CDR2 FNYEAQ. This CDR3 is 14 amino acids long. Trimming left V 1 base short and J 7 bases short, with 10 bases between. CDR3 DNA sequence: TGTGCCAGCAGCTTAGGGGGGCAAGGTGAAAAACTGTTTTTT. As protein: CASSLGGQGEKLFF.

This rearrangement joins TRBV9 to TRBJ1-6; D is unresolved. Looked up from germline, CDR1 is SGDLS and CDR2 is YYNGEE. The ends were cut back, 0 bases at V and 3 bases at J, with 10 bases in the middle. The CDR3 length is 16 residues. The CDR3 DNA is TGTGCCAGCAGCGTAGTACCGAGCGGCTATAATTCACCCCTCCACTTT. It yields the protein CASSVVPSGYNSPLHF.

V is TRBV2 and J is TRBJ2-3, with a weak D call TRBD2 (7 bases). The germline CDR1 and CDR2 sequences are SNHLY and FYNNEI. Trimming cost V 7 bases and J 0 bases, with 11 bases left between them. The CDR3 is 14 amino acids. CDR3 DNA sequence: TGTGCCAGCAAGGGGGGGCCAAGCACAGATACGCAGTATTTT. This translates into CASKGGPSTDTQYF.

The chain is built from TRBV9 and TRBJ2-1; 9 bases are shared with TRBD1. CDR3 length equals 15 residues. Losses at the gene ends were 5 bases for V and 2 bases for J; bases not matched to a gene: 5. The germline CDR1 and CDR2 sequences are SGDLS and YYNGEE. CDR3 in amino acids: CASSLQGAAYNEQFF. For the CDR3, the DNA is TGTGCCAGCAGTTTACAGGGGGCCGCCTACAATGAGCAGTTCTTC.

The rearrangement uses TRBV7-8 and TRBJ1-6, with a weak D call TRBD1 (5 bases). Germline V gene lookup returns CDR1 SGHVS and CDR2 FQNEAQ. Trimming took 1 base from V and 0 from J, leaving 10 bases between them. CDR3 length: 17 residues. The CDR3 region has the DNA TGTGCCAGCAGCTTAGGTGCCGGGGGCTCCTATAATTCACCCCTCCACTTT. Its translation: CASSLGAGGSYNSPLHF.

The chain couples TRBV6-7 to TRBJ2-1; TRBD2 matches at 13 bases. TRBV6-7 has ORF status, its function being uncertain. With V trimmed by 6 bases and J by 2 bases, 10 bases remained unmatched. CDR3 length equals 18 residues. The CDR3 region is CASRVTSGRPRAYNEQFF. The CDR3, as DNA: TGTGCCAGCAGAGTGACTAGCGGGAGGCCCCGGGCCTACAATGAGCAGTTCTTC.

Of note for this clone: Other DNA sequences of this sample code for an identical CDR3. The chain carries TRBV6-5 and TRBJ2-5; D is unclear. The ends were cut back, 5 bases at V and 5 bases at J, with 6 bases in the middle. Germline CDR1 reads MNHEY; CDR2 reads SVGAGI. The CDR3 is made up of 11 amino acids. The DNA for the CDR3 is TGTGCCAGCAGTCTTAGGGAGACCCAGTACTTC. Its protein product is CASSLRETQYF.

This rearrangement joins TRBV5-1 to TRBJ2-2; D gene uncertain. Per the germline V gene, CDR1 is SGHRS and CDR2 is YFSETQ. The CDR3 totals 12 residues. V was clipped by 4 bases and J by 2 bases, with 3 bases between them. The CDR3 DNA follows: TGCGCCAGCAGCGCAAACACCGGGGAGCTGTTTTTT. Residues: CASSANTGELFF.

The chain carries TRBV9 and TRBJ2-3, with TRBD2 matching 7 bases. The CDR3 spans 14 residues. Germline V gives CDR1 SGDLS, CDR2 YYNGEE. Trimming took 5 bases from V and 5 from J; bases not matched to a gene: 8. The CDR3 nucleotides read TGTGCCAGCAGTACAGGATCGGGGGGAGATACGCAGTATTTT. Translation gives CASSTGSGGDTQYF.

As DNA, the CDR3 is TGTGCCAGCAGTGGATTGACAGGGGTTCACAATTATCAGCCCCAGCATTTT. Its translation is CASSGLTGVHNYQPQHF. The chain carries TRBV2 and TRBJ1-5; 8 bases are shared with TRBD1. Per germline, CDR1 SNHLY and CDR2 FYNNEI. The V and J ends lost 4 bases and 5 bases, in that order; junction bases with no gene match: 13. The CDR3 has 17 amino acids.

This chain links TRBV18 with TRBJ1-2; the D gene is possibly TRBD1 (5 bases). CDR1 is KGHSH, CDR2 LQKENI, per germline. With 4 bases removed from V and 2 bases from J, the gap between germline ends came to 5 bases. This CDR3 region has 12 residues. CDR3: CASSRDNYGYTF. The CDR3 DNA reads TGTGCCAGCTCACGGGACAACTATGGCTACACCTTC.

The V gene is TRBV30, the J gene TRBJ2-1; 10 positions agree with TRBD1. Looked up from germline, CDR1 is GTSNPN and CDR2 is SVGIG (reference sequence). Unmatched junction bases numbered 10, after V lost 8 bases and J lost 9 bases. The CDR3 consists of 13 residues. The CDR3 spells CAGQGQGIGEQFF. DNA of the CDR3: TGTGCCGGACAGGGACAGGGGATAGGTGAGCAGTTCTTC.

Comments on this clone: Other DNA sequences from this sample encode an identical CDR3 as well. The V gene is TRBV30, the J gene TRBJ1-2; a weak D match, TRBD1 (5 bases). Germline V CDR1 and CDR2: GTSNPN, SVGIG (reference sequence). V shed 0 bases and J shed 4 bases, with 9 bases lying between them. The CDR3 spans 13 residues. CDR3 region: CAWSVRGSYGYTF. The CDR3 DNA reads TGTGCCTGGAGTGTTCGGGGCAGCTATGGCTACACCTTC.

Note on this clone: Additional DNA sequences in this sample encode the identical CDR3. The chain combines TRBV19 with TRBJ1-5; D gene ambiguous. The CDR3 is 15 residues long. V was trimmed by 0 bases and J by 3 bases, leaving 9 bases between them. Looked up from germline, CDR1 is LNHDA and CDR2 is SQIVND (reference sequence). CDR3 region: CASSIEGGNNQPQHF. The CDR3, as DNA: TGTGCCAGTAGTATAGAAGGAGGGAACAATCAGCCCCAGCATTTT. Filled out from reference TRBV19 and TRBJ1-5, the complete variable domain reads DGGITQSPKYLFRKEGQNVTLSCEQNLNHDAMYWYRQDPGQGLRLIYYSQIVNDFQKGDIAEGYSVSREKKESFPLTVTSAQKNPTAFYLCASSIEGGNNQPQHFGDGTRLSIL.

This rearrangement joins TRBV10-2 to TRBJ2-3, with a possible D match to TRBD2 (5 bases). V lost 7 bases, J lost 5 bases, and 16 bases lay in between. Germline V gene lookup returns CDR1 WSHSY and CDR2 SAAADI. The CDR3 is 14 residues long. The DNA of the CDR3 is TGCGCCAGCAAACAGTCTAGCTCGATAGATACGCAGTATTTT. Its translation: CASKQSSSIDTQYF.

J is TRBJ2-2 and V is TRBV2; a possible D gene is TRBD2 (6 bases). Germline CDR1 reads SNHLY; CDR2 reads FYNNEI. This CDR3 comprises 14 residues. Trimming cost V 6 bases and J 5 bases, with 13 bases left between them. The CDR3 protein is CASRSGEGTGELFF. DNA for the CDR3: TGTGCCAGCAGGTCGGGAGAAGGAACCGGGGAGCTGTTTTTT.

The CDR3 nucleotides read TGTGCCAGCAGTGAGTTGGAGGGCGTGAATGGCTACACCTTC. It codes for CASSELEGVNGYTF. This chain links TRBV9 with TRBJ1-2; no firm D call. Germline V gives CDR1 SGDLS, CDR2 YYNGEE. The CDR3 is made up of 14 amino acids. V dropped 5 bases and J dropped 6 bases, with 17 bases sitting between them.

J is TRBJ2-3 and V is TRBV29-1, with 8 nucleotides matching TRBD1. CDR3 size: 15 residues. From germline, CDR1 is SQVTM and CDR2 ANQGSEA. The junction had 11 bases not matched to a gene; V was cut back by 7 bases and J by 2 bases. The CDR3, as DNA: TGCAGCGGGGGGCCGGCGGACAGGGTCACAGATACGCAGTATTTT. Translating it yields CSGGPADRVTDTQYF.

The rearrangement joins TRBV18 to TRBJ2-7; 7 nucleotides line up with TRBD2. Germline V gene data show CDR1 as KGHSH and CDR2 as LQKENI. CDR3 length: 15 residues. V was clipped by 0 bases and J by 3 bases; unmatched bases: 5. CDR3 sequence reads: CASSPPGGTDYEQYF. CDR3 DNA sequence: TGTGCCAGCTCACCACCGGGGGGGACTGACTACGAGCAGTACTTC.

On this clone: This specimen includes other DNA sequences encoding the same CDR3. The chain couples TRBV6-5 to TRBJ1-1, with 7 nucleotides matching TRBD1. The CDR3 has 14 residues. After removal of 5 bases from V and 4 bases from J, the junction contained 7 bases not matched to a gene. Germline V lookup: CDR1 MNHEY, CDR2 SVGAGI. CDR3 sequence reads: CASSPRDRVTEAFF. DNA of the CDR3: TGTGCCAGCAGTCCCCGGGACAGAGTCACTGAAGCTTTCTTT.

J is TRBJ2-7 and V is TRBV5-1, with a possible D match to TRBD1 (5 bases). V lost 0 bases, J lost 2 bases, and 12 bases lay in between. The CDR3 totals 15 residues. Germline V gene data show CDR1 as SGHRS and CDR2 as YFSETQ. The CDR3 reads CASSLGQTLTYEQYF. The CDR3 DNA sequence: TGCGCCAGCAGCTTGGGACAGACCCTGACCTACGAGCAGTACTTC. The full variable domain, in which reference TRBV5-1 and TRBJ2-7 provide the parts outside the CDR3, is KAGVTQTPRYLIKTRGQQVTLSCSPISGHRSVSWYQQTPGQGLQFLFEYFSETQRNKGNFPGRFSGRQFSNSRSEMNVSTLELGDSALYLCASSLGQTLTYEQYFGPGTRLTVT.

The rearrangement uses TRBV19 and TRBJ2-2; unclear D gene. The CDR3 has 12 amino acids. The germline gives CDR1 LNHDA, CDR2 SQIVND (reference sequence). The V end lost 7 bases, the J end lost 4 bases, and 7 bases lay between the germline ends. CDR3 amino acids: CASKRPTGELFF. CDR3 DNA: TGTGCCAGTAAGAGGCCCACCGGGGAGCTGTTTTTT.

V gene TRBV30 combines with J gene TRBJ1-1; 10 bases map to TRBD1. The V gene end was trimmed by 0 bases and the J gene end by 0 bases; junction bases not matched to a gene: 10. Germline CDR1 reads GTSNPN; CDR2 reads SVGIG (reference sequence). This CDR3 has 18 amino acids. The CDR3, as DNA: TGTGCCTGGAGTGTATCGACAGGGGGCAGTAGCCTGAACACTGAAGCTTTCTTT. Translating it yields CAWSVSTGGSSLNTEAFF.

The genes are TRBV28 and TRBJ1-2; 8 nucleotides line up with TRBD1. With V trimmed by 8 bases and J by 4 bases, 9 bases remained unmatched. The CDR3 has 14 residues. Germline-derived CDR1 and CDR2 are MDHEN and SYDVKM. CDR3 in amino acids: CASGSRGQTYGYTF. Written as DNA, the CDR3 is TGTGCCAGCGGCAGCAGGGGGCAAACCTATGGCTACACCTTC.

V gene TRBV10-3 combines with J gene TRBJ2-7; 11 bases map to TRBD1. The CDR3 is made up of 15 amino acids. Losses at the gene ends were 4 bases for V and 6 bases for J; bases not matched to a gene: 8. Germline V gene sequence: CDR1 ENHRY, CDR2 SYGVKD. CDR3 in DNA: TGTGCCATCAGTGCAGCCGGGACAGGGGGTCCCGAGCAGTACTTC. It encodes CAISAAGTGGPEQYF.